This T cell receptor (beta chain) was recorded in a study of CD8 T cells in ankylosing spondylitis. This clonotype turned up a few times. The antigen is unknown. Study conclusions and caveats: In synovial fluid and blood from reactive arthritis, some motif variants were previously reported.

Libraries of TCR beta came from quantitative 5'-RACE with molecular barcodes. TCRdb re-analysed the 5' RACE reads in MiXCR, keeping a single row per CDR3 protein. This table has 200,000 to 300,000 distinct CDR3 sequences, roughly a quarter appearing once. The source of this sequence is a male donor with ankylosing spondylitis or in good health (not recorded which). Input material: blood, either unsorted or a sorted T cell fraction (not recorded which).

CDR3 bases: TGTGCCATCAGTGACAGGGGGAAGAACTATGGCTACACCTTC. Its translation is CAISDRGKNYGYTF. The chain uses TRBV10-3 and TRBJ1-2, with 7 bases fitting TRBD1. The CDR3 spans 14 residues. In germline, CDR1 is ENHRY, CDR2 SYGVKD. V lost 3 bases and J lost 2; bases outside the gene matches: 3.